Following are 3 T cell receptor beta chains from one sample sequenced in a study of T cell changes during pregnancy in multiple sclerosis. The method was immunoSEQ multiplex PCR; TCRdb's version includes in-frame clones alone and lacks a portion of them. Found here are more than 7,500 clones, about 87% of them singletons; the top ten hold around 5.2%. The sequencing here drew on CD8+ T cells from peripheral blood mononuclear cells, taken in the first trimester of pregnancy. These receptors came from a female donor in good health, enrolled as a control in a pregnancy study.

This clone is labeled large. The chain uses TRBV2 and TRBJ2-1; D may be TRBD1 (5 bases). Germline assignment: CDR1 SNHLY and CDR2 FYNNEI. This CDR3 is 11 amino acids long. The V gene lost 5 bases and the J gene lost 14 bases, with 13 bases spanning the gap. In DNA, the CDR3 is TGTGCCAGCAGTCGGACGTTAGGGGAGTTCTTC. Its translation: CASSRTLGEFF.

The chain links TRBV9 to TRBJ1-2; D is unresolved. V was trimmed by 0 bases and J by 1 base, leaving 13 bases between them. This CDR3 comprises 16 residues. CDR1 SGDLS and CDR2 YYNGEE come from the germline V gene. CDR3 sequence reads: CASSVASAGINYGYTF. The CDR3, as DNA: TGTGCCAGCAGCGTAGCGTCGGCAGGAATTAACTATGGCTACACCTTC.

The rearrangement uses TRBV27 and TRBJ2-2; 7 bases line up with TRBD2. CDR1 MNHEY and CDR2 SMNVEV come from the germline V gene (reference sequence). The CDR3 is made up of 15 amino acids. After removal of 5 bases from V and 4 bases from J, the junction contained 7 bases not matched to a gene. The CDR3 DNA follows: TGTGCCAGCAGTCCCGGGTTAGCGGGCACCGGGGAGCTGTTTTTT. Its translation: CASSPGLAGTGELFF.